The 20 T cell receptor beta chains below all came from one sample that was sequenced in a study of identical twins. TCRdb called the 5' RACE reads again in MiXCR, with one record for every CDR3 protein. The table records around 300,000 distinct CDR3 sequences, about 8% of them present only once. The sample also formed part of further work on yellow fever vaccine responses in identical twins.

The sample consisted of memory (CD45RO+) T cells sorted from blood. These TCRs come from a woman in her late teens or twenties in good health.

The V call is TRBV11-2, the J call TRBJ2-7, with 15 bases aligning to TRBD2. Germline loops: CDR1 SGHAT, CDR2 FQNNGV. Unmatched junction bases numbered 7, after V lost 3 bases and J lost 4 bases. The CDR3 length is 17 residues. CDR3 protein: CASSLGGLAGGLYEQYF. The CDR3 region has the DNA TGTGCCAGCAGCTTGGGTGGACTAGCGGGAGGGTTATACGAGCAGTACTTC. The full variable domain, with the rest looked up from reference TRBV11-2 and TRBJ2-7, is EAGVAQSPRYKIIEKRQSVAFWCNPISGHATLYWYQQILGQGPKLLIQFQNNGVVDDSQLPKDRFSAERLKGVDSTLKIQPAKLEDSAVYLCASSLGGLAGGLYEQYFGPGTRLTVT.

This clonotype has at least ten counts. This chain joins TRBV20-1 and TRBJ1-5, with D possibly TRBD1 on 6 matching bases. V lost 2 bases and J 5 bases, leaving 10 bases between the germline ends. The CDR3 contains 13 residues. Germline V gene lookup returns CDR1 DFQATT and CDR2 SNEGSKA (reference sequence). CDR3 in amino acids: CSARTGKYQPQHF. The CDR3 region has the DNA TGCAGTGCTAGAACAGGGAAGTATCAGCCCCAGCATTTT.

This chain uses TRBV6-4 with TRBJ2-2; tentatively, D is TRBD2 (5 bases). Germline V gene sequence: CDR1 MRHNA, CDR2 SNTAGT. CDR3 length: 16 amino acids. V was cut by 3 bases and J by 5 bases, with 16 bases left in between. CDR3 sequence (DNA): TGTGCCAGCAGTGATTCCTCTTTCGGGGAAACCGGGGAGCTGTTTTTT. Protein product: CASSDSSFGETGELFF.

This clonotype was observed many times. This chain uses TRBV12-3 or TRBV12-4 with TRBJ1-2; unclear D gene. The CDR3 spans 8 residues. V was cut by 2 bases and J by 12 bases, with 1 base left in between. The CDR3 DNA reads as TGTGCCAGCAGTTTAAACACCTTC. It yields the protein CASSLNTF.

This clonotype was detected ten times or more. V and J are TRBV5-1 and TRBJ2-7; 8 bases line up with TRBD1. Germline loops: CDR1 SGHRS, CDR2 YFSETQ. The CDR3 extends over 15 amino acids. V was clipped by 4 bases and J by 9 bases; unmatched bases: 15. CDR3 nucleotide sequence: TGCGCCAGCAGCGCGGGACAGGCTGGTCTTATTGGGCAGTACTTC. It is translated as CASSAGQAGLIGQYF.

This clonotype was observed a few times. The chain has TRBV6-4 and TRBJ2-1; 8 nucleotides align to TRBD1. This CDR3 region has 17 residues. Trimming took 3 bases from V and 2 from J; bases not matched to a gene: 9. The germline V gene has CDR1 MRHNA and CDR2 SNTAGT. The CDR3 DNA is TGTGCCAGCAGTGAGCAGACAGGGGTTTTGCCCTACAATGAGCAGTTCTTC. Translated: CASSEQTGVLPYNEQFF.

This clonotype showed up many times. The CDR3 protein is CASSPGLGADTQYF. The CDR3 nucleotides are TGTGCCAGCAGTCCGGGATTAGGGGCAGATACGCAGTATTTT. The chain couples TRBV12-3 or TRBV12-4 to TRBJ2-3; the D gene could be TRBD1 or TRBD2 (5 bases each). The V gene lost 5 bases and the J gene lost 4 bases, with 13 bases spanning the gap. The CDR3 extends over 14 amino acids.

This clonotype appeared a few times. The genes are TRBV7-2 and TRBJ2-7, with TRBD2 matching over 14 bases. In germline, CDR1 is SGHTA, CDR2 FQGNSA. Losses at the gene ends were 2 bases for V and 7 bases for J; bases not matched to a gene: 10. This CDR3 is built from 17 residues. The chain's CDR3 is CASSLQRLAGGSREQYF. CDR3 DNA: TGTGCCAGCAGCTTACAGCGACTAGCGGGAGGGTCGAGGGAGCAGTACTTC.

The chain joins TRBV7-6 to TRBJ2-1, with 11 bases matching TRBD1. V was pared by 5 bases and J by 1 base, with 4 bases of the junction left unmatched. Germline V gives CDR1 SGHVS, CDR2 FNYEAQ. This CDR3 is 16 amino acids long. The CDR3 region is CASSPRDRGSYNEQFF. CDR3 coding DNA: TGTGCCAGCAGCCCTCGGGACAGGGGGTCCTACAATGAGCAGTTCTTC. The full variable domain, with the rest looked up from reference TRBV7-6 and TRBJ2-1, is GAGVSQSPRYKVTKRGQDVALRCDPISGHVSLYWYRQALGQGPEFLTYFNYEAQQDKSGLPNDRFSAERPEGSISTLTIQRTEQRDSAMYRCASSPRDRGSYNEQFFGPGTRLTVL.

This clonotype was recorded at least ten times. In DNA form, the CDR3 reads TGTGCCAGCTCATCGGGACTACCCAACACCGGGGAGCTGTTTTTT. Translated: CASSSGLPNTGELFF. The chain links TRBV18 to TRBJ2-2; 7 bases are a match to TRBD2. This CDR3 is 15 amino acids long. The V gene end was trimmed by 5 bases and the J gene end by 2 bases; junction bases not matched to a gene: 5. Germline-derived CDR1 and CDR2 are KGHSH and LQKENI.

This clonotype occurred a few times. The genes are TRBV3-1 and TRBJ1-1; D gene ambiguous. Germline CDR1 LGHDT, CDR2 YNNKEL (reference sequence). V lost 0 bases, J lost 7 bases, and 9 bases lay in between. This CDR3 is built from 13 residues. The DNA of the CDR3 is TGTGCCAGCAGCCAAGATAGGAGCGTTGAAGCTTTCTTT. It translates to CASSQDRSVEAFF. Full variable domain (rest looked up from reference TRBV3-1 and TRBJ1-1): DTAVSQTPKYLVTQMGNDKSIKCEQNLGHDTMYWYKQDSKKFLKIMFSYNNKELIINETVPNRFSPKSPDKAHLNLHINSLELGDSAVYFCASSQDRSVEAFFGQGTRLTVV.

The chain employs TRBV10-3 and TRBJ2-3; D call uncertain. The germline V gene has CDR1 ENHRY and CDR2 SYGVKD. This CDR3 is built from 14 residues. Trimming shortened V by 3 bases and J by 0 bases, and 7 bases separated the two germline ends. CDR3 in amino acids: CAISESDSTDTQYF. DNA of the CDR3: TGTGCCATCAGTGAATCCGACAGCACAGATACGCAGTATTTT.

This chain links TRBV24-1 with TRBJ2-5; the D is unclear. Per germline, CDR1 KGHDR and CDR2 SFDVKD. V gave up 0 bases and J gave up 5 bases, with 12 bases separating them. The CDR3 contains 15 residues. CDR3 region: CATSDLVTGEETQYF. The CDR3 nucleotides read TGTGCCACCAGTGATTTGGTGACGGGCGAGGAGACCCAGTACTTC.

This clonotype was picked up many times. The chain carries TRBV29-1 and TRBJ2-7; TRBD1 matches at 9 bases. CDR1 and CDR2 from the germline V gene are SQVTM and ANQGSEA. The CDR3 is 13 amino acids. After removal of 7 bases from V and 7 bases from J, the junction contained 11 bases not matched to a gene. CDR3 residues: CSASTGGLGEQYF. The CDR3 DNA reads as TGCAGCGCCTCGACAGGGGGTTTGGGAGAGCAGTACTTC.

This clonotype was detected a few times. The chain uses TRBV6-1 and TRBJ2-1; TRBD1 agrees at 8 bases. In germline, CDR1 is MNHNS, CDR2 SASEGT. CDR3 size: 13 residues. J gave up 9 bases and V 6 bases, and 7 bases lay outside the gene matches. The CDR3 region has the DNA TGTGCCAGCAGCGGACAGGGAAAGGCTGAGCAGTTCTTC. This sequence encodes CASSGQGKAEQFF.

In this sample, this clonotype turned up many times. This rearrangement joins TRBV24-1 to TRBJ1-2; TRBD1 is a possible D gene (6 bases). The CDR3 sequence is 13 residues long. The V gene lost 9 bases and the J gene lost 6 bases, with 16 bases spanning the gap. The germline V gene has CDR1 KGHDR and CDR2 SFDVKD. DNA of the CDR3: TGTGCCACCGCGGACAGCGGCAATGATGGCTACACCTTC. Translated, it gives CATADSGNDGYTF.

This clonotype was found many times. The chain uses TRBV27 and TRBJ1-4; the D is unclear. The CDR3 has 15 residues. Trimming took off 6 bases at V and 3 bases at J, with 14 bases between the two ends. Germline CDR1 is MNHEY and CDR2 is SMNVEV (reference sequence). The chain's CDR3 is CASRKEGGANEKLFF. CDR3 nucleotides: TGTGCCAGCAGAAAGGAGGGAGGTGCTAATGAAAAACTGTTTTTT.

This clonotype appeared a few times. The chain combines TRBV25-1 with TRBJ1-6; TRBD1 matches at 7 bases. Germline CDR1 MGHDK, CDR2 SYGVNS. This CDR3 has 13 amino acids. V lost 5 bases and J lost 7; bases outside the gene matches: 2. The CDR3 protein is CASSSGGNSPLHF. CDR3 nucleotides: TGTGCCAGCAGTTCAGGGGGGAATTCACCCCTCCACTTT.

The CDR3 nucleotides read TGTGCCACAACTGACCGAACCGAGGGACGGAGCCACCGACTCTACGAGCAGTACGTC. Translated: CATTDRTEGRSHRLYEQYV. This chain uses TRBV24-1 with TRBJ2-7; TRBD1 or TRBD2 may be the D gene (5 bases each). V lost 10 bases, J lost 3 bases, and 33 bases lay in between. The CDR3 covers 19 residues. Germline V gene sequence: CDR1 KGHDR, CDR2 SFDVKD.

This clonotype was observed a few times. The chain joins TRBV18 to TRBJ2-1; 11 bases are a match to TRBD2. Unmatched junction bases numbered 6, after V lost 1 base and J lost 10 bases. This CDR3 spans 15 amino acids. From germline, CDR1 is KGHSH and CDR2 LQKENI. The CDR3 DNA reads TGTGCCAGCTCACCACAGATTAGCGGGAGGGTAGAGCAGTTCTTC. It yields the protein CASSPQISGRVEQFF. Using reference TRBV18 and TRBJ2-1 for the parts outside the CDR3, the full variable domain is NAGVMQNPRHLVRRRGQEARLRCSPMKGHSHVYWYRQLPEEGLKFMVYLQKENIIDESGMPKERFSAEFPKEGPSILRIQQVVRGDSAAYFCASSPQISGRVEQFFGPGTRLTVL.